Each of the 25 T cell receptor beta chains below was sequenced from the same sample in a study of regulatory T cells in long-lasting Graves disease. Both iRepertoire HTBI primers and Arm-PCR of CDR3 regions were used to build the TCR beta libraries. TCRdb re-derived calls from the multiplex PCR reads in MiXCR, one entry per CDR3 protein. The sample includes roughly 520,000 distinct CDR3 sequences, 9.5% to 15% of them seen just once. Time point described: newly diagnosed GD, antithyroid drugs for less than 3 months. PBMC-extracted RNA yielded the TCR library. This sample was also put to use in a study of T cells in Graves' hyperthyroidism and ophthalmopathy.

This specimen consisted of peripheral blood mononuclear cells (PBMCs), obtained at new diagnosis, from a patient treated with antithyroid drugs. All receptors come from a woman in her 30s with Graves disease.

This clonotype was seen ten or more times. This rearrangement joins TRBV7-9 to TRBJ1-2; D perhaps matches TRBD1 (5 bases). V was cut by 5 bases and J by 8 bases, with 12 bases left in between. CDR1 and CDR2 from the germline V gene are SEHNR and FQNEAQ (reference sequence). The CDR3 is 12 amino acids. CDR3 region: CASSPGGDGYTF. CDR3 coding DNA: TGTGCCAGCAGCCCCGGAGGGGACGGCTACACCTTC.

There are many counts of this clonotype. This chain uses TRBV11-2 with TRBJ1-3, with a possible D match to TRBD1 (6 bases). This CDR3 is 14 amino acids long. V was clipped by 3 bases and J by 3 bases, with 9 bases between them. Germline assignment: CDR1 SGHAT and CDR2 FQNNGV. CDR3 loop: CASSLDRSGNTIYF. The CDR3 nucleotides are TGTGCCAGCAGCTTGGACAGAAGTGGAAACACCATATATTTT.

J is TRBJ2-3 and V is TRBV30; D gene ambiguous. V shed 1 base and J shed 6 bases, with 8 bases lying between them. Germline V gives CDR1 GTSNPN, CDR2 SVGIG (reference sequence). CDR3 length equals 12 residues. The DNA for the CDR3 is TGTGCCTGGAGTGCGACGGCTGATACGCAGTATTTT. This encodes CAWSATADTQYF.

This clonotype has ten or more counts. The rearrangement links TRBV29-1 to TRBJ2-3; 8 bases fit TRBD2. The junction had 17 bases not matched to a gene; V was cut back by 8 bases and J by 1 base. Germline CDR1 reads SQVTM; CDR2 reads ANQGSEA. The CDR3 contains 17 residues. The CDR3 protein is CSFLGFGRARGTDTQYF. The CDR3 DNA follows: TGCAGCTTCCTAGGTTTCGGGAGGGCCCGTGGCACAGATACGCAGTATTTT.

Ten or more counts support this clonotype. The V and J genes are TRBV5-1 and TRBJ2-5; possibly TRBD2 for D (6 bases). The CDR3 contains 17 residues. Per the germline V gene, CDR1 is SGHRS and CDR2 is YFSETQ. V shed 1 base and J shed 1 base, with 17 bases lying between them. In DNA form, the CDR3 reads TGCGCCAGCAGCTTGATCGGGCGGGAACCGGGCCAAGAGACCCAGTACTTC. Translating gives CASSLIGREPGQETQYF.

This clonotype was recorded many times. The chain has TRBV24-1 and TRBJ2-7; 7 positions match TRBD2. Germline V gene sequence: CDR1 KGHDR, CDR2 SFDVKD. With 5 bases clipped from V and 1 base from J, the junction kept 1 base outside the gene matches. This CDR3 spans 13 amino acids. CDR3 coding DNA: TGTGCCACCAGTGCTAGCGGATCCTACGAGCAGTACTTC. It specifies CATSASGSYEQYF.

There are many counts of this clonotype. The rearrangement uses TRBV19 and TRBJ2-3; 7 bases map to TRBD2. The CDR3 is 17 amino acids. The V and J ends lost 7 bases and 0 bases, in that order; junction bases with no gene match: 13. Germline V lookup: CDR1 LNHDA, CDR2 SQIVND (reference sequence). The CDR3 loop is CASKPPRTSGSTDTQYF. The CDR3 DNA sequence: TGTGCCAGTAAACCCCCAAGGACTAGTGGGAGCACAGATACGCAGTATTTT.

The CDR3 loop reads CASSLPPGQIYNEQYF. The CDR3 nucleotides are TGTGCCAGCAGTTTACCCCCGGGACAGATCTACAATGAGCAGTACTTC. This chain links TRBV28 with TRBJ2-5; TRBD1 aligns across 7 bases. The CDR3 contains 16 residues. The J segment lost 11 bases and the V segment lost 2 bases, leaving 17 bases of the junction unmatched. Germline V CDR1 and CDR2: MDHEN, SYDVKM. Combining the CDR3 with reference TRBV28 and TRBJ2-5 gives the whole variable domain DVKVTQSSRYLVKRTGEKVFLECVQDMDHENMFWYRQDPGLGLRLIYFSYDVKMKEKGDIPEGYSVSREKKERFSLILESASTNQTSMYLCASSLPPGQIYNEQYFGPGTRLLVL.

This clonotype was seen ten or more times. The rearrangement uses TRBV7-6 and TRBJ1-5, with no clear D. The CDR3 spans 13 residues. V shed 1 base and J shed 6 bases, with 7 bases lying between them. The germline V gene encodes CDR1 SGHVS and CDR2 FNYEAQ. This chain's CDR3 is CASSLGLRQPQHF. CDR3 DNA sequence: TGTGCCAGCAGCTTAGGGTTACGTCAGCCCCAGCATTTT. Looking up the rest from reference TRBV7-6 and TRBJ1-5 gives the full variable domain: GAGVSQSPRYKVTKRGQDVALRCDPISGHVSLYWYRQALGQGPEFLTYFNYEAQQDKSGLPNDRFSAERPEGSISTLTIQRTEQRDSAMYRCASSLGLRQPQHFGDGTRLSIL.

The chain has TRBV19 and TRBJ2-6; D unclear. This CDR3 comprises 15 residues. V lost 1 base, J lost 1 base, and 5 bases lay in between. The germline gives CDR1 LNHDA, CDR2 SQIVND (reference sequence). The CDR3 is CASSIGGSGANVLTF. The CDR3 DNA reads TGTGCCAGTAGTATAGGGGGTTCTGGGGCCAACGTCCTGACTTTC.

In this sample, this clonotype turned up a few times. V is TRBV18 and J is TRBJ1-2; TRBD1 might be the D (5 bases). CDR1 is KGHSH, CDR2 LQKENI, per germline. The CDR3 contains 14 residues. V lost 6 bases and J 4 bases, leaving 15 bases between the germline ends. The CDR3 sequence is CASSTTPGIYGYTF. The CDR3 region has the DNA TGTGCCAGCTCCACCACCCCAGGGATCTATGGCTACACCTTC. Using reference TRBV18 and TRBJ1-2 for the parts outside the CDR3, the full variable domain is NAGVMQNPRHLVRRRGQEARLRCSPMKGHSHVYWYRQLPEEGLKFMVYLQKENIIDESGMPKERFSAEFPKEGPSILRIQQVVRGDSAAYFCASSTTPGIYGYTFGSGTRLTVV.

This clonotype was counted many times. The J gene is TRBJ1-6, the V gene TRBV3-1, with D possibly being TRBD1 (5 bases). Trimming took off 0 bases at V and 7 bases at J, with 22 bases between the two ends. Germline CDR1 and CDR2: LGHDT and YNNKEL (reference sequence). The CDR3 length is 19 residues. CDR3 sequence: CASSQDLYVLSGGNSPLHF. The CDR3 nucleotides are TGTGCCAGCAGCCAAGATCTTTACGTCCTCAGCGGGGGGAATTCACCCCTCCACTTT.

A few counts support this clonotype. This chain connects TRBV29-1 to TRBJ2-7, with D perhaps matching TRBD1 (5 bases). V was shortened by 7 bases and J by 5 bases, with 21 bases between the two germline ends. Germline V gene data show CDR1 as SQVTM and CDR2 as ANQGSEA. The CDR3 is 14 residues long. The CDR3 bases are TGCAGCGCCGAGGTCCAGGGTATGTGGAACGAGCAGTACTTC. Protein product: CSAEVQGMWNEQYF.

The sample holds many counts of this clonotype. V is TRBV27 and J is TRBJ2-6; D not certain. The V and J ends lost 6 bases and 0 bases respectively, with 9 bases between them. The germline gives CDR1 MNHEY, CDR2 SMNVEV (reference sequence). There are 15 residues in the CDR3. In nucleotides, the CDR3 is TGTGCCAGCAGCTCCCCGGGCTCTGGGGCCAACGTCCTGACTTTC. It codes for CASSSPGSGANVLTF.

This clonotype was counted only a few times. The rearrangement uses TRBV5-1 and TRBJ2-1; 7 bases line up with TRBD2. Germline V gene sequence: CDR1 SGHRS, CDR2 YFSETQ. The junction had 9 bases not matched to a gene; V was cut back by 4 bases and J by 5 bases. This CDR3 has 15 residues. The CDR3 DNA follows: TGCGCCAGCAGCCTACTAGCGACTCGAAACAATGAGCAGTTCTTC. This codes for CASSLLATRNNEQFF.

This clonotype was detected many times. CDR3: CATSDGDRGRPNEKLFF. The CDR3 nucleotides read TGTGCCACCAGTGATGGGGACAGGGGGCGCCCAAATGAAAAACTGTTTTTT. The V and J genes are TRBV24-1 and TRBJ1-4, with TRBD1 matching 12 bases. The V gene end was trimmed by 3 bases and the J gene end by 5 bases; junction bases not matched to a gene: 6. Germline CDR1 reads KGHDR; CDR2 reads SFDVKD. This CDR3 comprises 17 residues.

This clonotype appeared many times. The chain is built from TRBV2 and TRBJ2-7; 8 bases are shared with TRBD1. The CDR3 totals 14 residues. CDR1 and CDR2 (germline): SNHLY, FYNNEI. The J segment lost 2 bases and the V segment lost 6 bases, leaving 6 bases of the junction unmatched. The CDR3 spells CASSRQGHPYEQYF. The CDR3 DNA sequence: TGTGCCAGCAGCCGACAGGGGCACCCCTACGAGCAGTACTTC. Using reference TRBV2 and TRBJ2-7 for the parts outside the CDR3, the full variable domain is EPEVTQTPSHQVTQMGQEVILRCVPISNHLYFYWYRQILGQKVEFLVSFYNNEISEKSEIFDDQFSVERPDGSNFTLKIRSTKLEDSAMYFCASSRQGHPYEQYFGPGTRLTVT.

This chain joins TRBV9 and TRBJ2-2; 12 nucleotides align to TRBD2. V gave up 5 bases and J gave up 3 bases; unmatched junction bases: 5. CDR1 is SGDLS and CDR2 is YYNGEE in the germline V gene. This CDR3 is built from 16 residues. The CDR3 protein is CASSQGTSGYTGELFF. The DNA of the CDR3 is TGTGCCAGCAGTCAAGGGACTAGCGGGTACACCGGGGAGCTGTTTTTT.

This clonotype appeared many times. The chain recombines TRBV7-2 with TRBJ1-2; the match to TRBD1 covers 9 bases. CDR1 SGHTA and CDR2 FQGNSA come from the germline V gene. This CDR3 contains 13 residues. The V segment lost 5 bases and the J segment 5 bases; nucleotides outside the gene matches: 3. The DNA of the CDR3 is TGTGCCAGCAGCCCAGGGACAGGGTATGGCTACACCTTC. Translated, it gives CASSPGTGYGYTF.

This clonotype was picked up many times. The chain joins TRBV10-3 to TRBJ2-1; TRBD1 matches 9 bases. V was pared by 1 base and J by 9 bases, with 7 bases of the junction left unmatched. The CDR3 runs to 15 residues. Germline V gene data show CDR1 as ENHRY and CDR2 as SYGVKD. The CDR3 here is CAISEFGQGRVEQFF. The CDR3 region has the DNA TGTGCCATCAGTGAGTTCGGACAGGGGCGGGTTGAGCAGTTCTTC.

At least ten counts were recorded for this clonotype. This chain uses TRBV28 with TRBJ2-3, with 8 bases that match TRBD2. Germline loops: CDR1 MDHEN, CDR2 SYDVKM. Trimming at V came to 1 base and at J to 0 bases, leaving 15 bases not matched to a gene. The CDR3 contains 20 residues. The CDR3 sequence is CASSLYGTRAAWGSTDTQYF. The CDR3 coding sequence is TGTGCCAGCAGTTTATACGGGACTAGGGCTGCCTGGGGTAGCACAGATACGCAGTATTTT.

This clonotype appeared a single time. The chain has TRBV20-1 and TRBJ1-1; a possible D gene is TRBD1 (6 bases). V dropped 5 bases and J dropped 2 bases, with 21 bases sitting between them. The germline CDR1 and CDR2 sequences are DFQATT and SNEGSKA (reference sequence). The CDR3 has 16 residues. The CDR3 bases are TGCAGTGCTCCGAGACGTGGCAGGGGACTAAACACTGAAGCTTTCTTT. It codes for CSAPRRGRGLNTEAFF.

This clonotype occurred many times. The rearrangement uses TRBV7-2 and TRBJ2-2, with 8 bases identical to TRBD2. Germline CDR1 and CDR2: SGHTA and FQGNSA. The trim removed 1 base at V and 2 bases at J, leaving 6 bases unmatched. This CDR3 region has 17 residues. The CDR3 spells CASSLVGGAFNTGELFF. Here the CDR3 DNA reads TGTGCCAGCAGCTTAGTCGGGGGGGCCTTTAACACCGGGGAGCTGTTTTTT. The entire variable domain, with the rest obtained from reference TRBV7-2 and TRBJ2-2, is as follows: GAGVSQSPSNKVTEKGKDVELRCDPISGHTALYWYRQSLGQGLEFLIYFQGNSAPDKSGLPSDRFSAERTGGSVSTLTIQRTQQEDSAVYLCASSLVGGAFNTGELFFGEGSRLTVL.

The chain links TRBV20-1 to TRBJ2-7, with 12 bases identical to TRBD2. V trimming: 7 bases; J trimming: 4 bases; junction bases outside the gene matches: 5. The germline V gene has CDR1 DFQATT and CDR2 SNEGSKA (reference sequence). There are 13 residues in the CDR3. Here the CDR3 DNA reads TGCAGTGGAGGACTAGCGGGACTTTACGAGCAGTACTTC. Its translation: CSGGLAGLYEQYF.

This clonotype showed up many times. The chain couples TRBV7-2 to TRBJ2-2; the D call may be TRBD1 or TRBD2 (6 bases each). The CDR3 loop spans 15 amino acids. Germline-derived CDR1 and CDR2 are SGHTA and FQGNSA. Trimming shortened V by 7 bases and J by 4 bases, and 16 bases separated the two germline ends. In nucleotides, the CDR3 is TGTGCCAGCAAAAACACAGGGAGGAGCACCGGGGAGCTGTTTTTT. Its protein product is CASKNTGRSTGELFF.